The source of this TCR beta chain is a study of T cell responses to AZD1222 COVID-19 vaccine. Study-wide results and limits: Nearly half of spike-specific TCRs reportedly target variant regions that are unmutated in the B.1.351 and B.1.1.7 variants. Elevations in Spike-specific TCR breadth and depth followed administration of two AZD1222 doses. Baseline testing showed seropositivity in only six or seven AZD1222 recipients. Across spike, vaccine-associated CD4 TCRs were found, dominant at 160-218 and 743-854.

The CDR3 consists of 17 residues. The J segment lost 9 bases and the V segment lost 0 bases, leaving 14 bases of the junction unmatched. Germline assignment: CDR1 LGHNA and CDR2 YSLEER. Assay: immunoSEQ multiplex PCR; the TCRdb copy retains only in-frame clones and omits some. The sample lists around 150,000 clones; about 92% were seen once. As regards this clone: Its antigen is unknown.

The J gene is TRBJ2-1, the V gene TRBV4-3; TRBD2 aligns across 7 bases. The sequenced sample was peripheral blood, obtained 28 days after the second AZD1222 dose. The source of this sequence is an adult who received the AZD1222 COVID-19 vaccine. The CDR3 here is CASSQEGSGKGRGEQFF. Written as DNA, the CDR3 is TGCGCCAGCAGCCAAGAGGGAAGCGGGAAAGGAAGGGGTGAGCAGTTCTTC.